A single sample is the source of the 16 T cell receptor beta chains below, sequenced in a study of T cell responses to AZD1222 COVID-19 vaccine (dated by TCRdb to about 2021). Library construction relied on the immunoSEQ multiplex PCR assay. TCRdb holds this immuneACCESS table with in-frame rearrangements only. Some clones are missing; in checked studies, unresolved V genes explain under half, and the rest has no known cause. For this sample the table gives about 120,000 clones, of which approximately 82% were detected only once. The ten top clones hold around a quarter of the sample. This sample's time point label indicates: about 28 days (+/-7) after the second vaccine dose. Source: peripheral blood, taken 28 days after the second AZD1222 dose. These receptors all come from an adult who received the AZD1222 COVID-19 vaccine.

The chain recombines TRBV6-2 or TRBV6-3 with TRBJ1-5; D is uncertain. The ends were cut back, 0 bases at V and 6 bases at J, with 3 bases in the middle. The germline CDR1 and CDR2 sequences are MNHEY and SVGEGT. CDR3 size: 12 residues. The CDR3 DNA is TGTGCCAGCAGTTACTCAACTCAGCCCCAGCATTTT. This gives the protein CASSYSTQPQHF.

This clone occurred once. This chain connects TRBV12-5 to TRBJ2-3; the match to TRBD2 covers 10 bases. Unmatched junction bases numbered 7, after V lost 9 bases and J lost 1 base. CDR1 LGHNT and CDR2 FRNRAP come from the germline V gene. The CDR3 extends over 15 amino acids. The CDR3 spells CASASGTSGTDTQYF. CDR3 coding DNA: TGTGCTAGCGCTTCCGGGACTAGCGGCACAGATACGCAGTATTTT.

The chain uses TRBV7-2 and TRBJ2-6, with D tentatively TRBD1 (5 bases). Trimming cost V 2 bases and J 4 bases, with 15 bases left between them. Germline CDR1 and CDR2: SGHTA and FQGNSA. This CDR3 is 17 amino acids long. CDR3 coding DNA: TGTGCCAGCAGCTTATATCAGGGAATCGCAGGGGCCAACGTCCTGACTTTC. Its protein product is CASSLYQGIAGANVLTF. The variable domain in full, completed from reference TRBV7-2 and TRBJ2-6, reads GAGVSQSPSNKVTEKGKDVELRCDPISGHTALYWYRQSLGQGLEFLIYFQGNSAPDKSGLPSDRFSAERTGGSVSTLTIQRTQQEDSAVYLCASSLYQGIAGANVLTFGAGSRLTVL.

The chain recombines TRBV19 with TRBJ2-1; weak D call: TRBD1 (5 bases). Germline loops: CDR1 LNHDA, CDR2 SQIVND (reference sequence). V dropped 6 bases and J dropped 3 bases, with 18 bases sitting between them. The CDR3 contains 16 residues. The CDR3 loop is CASSPLTDTYYNEQFF. CDR3 coding DNA: TGTGCCAGTAGCCCCCTGACAGATACTTACTACAATGAGCAGTTCTTC.

The chain combines TRBV28 with TRBJ1-5, with no clear D. The CDR3 is 15 amino acids. The germline V and J ends were trimmed by 6 bases and 1 base, with 13 bases remaining between them. Germline V gene sequence: CDR1 MDHEN, CDR2 SYDVKM. The CDR3 DNA is TGTGCCAGCAGCCTACGACGGAGAAGCAATCAGCCCCAGCATTTT. Translating gives CASSLRRRSNQPQHF.

The chain is built from TRBV9 and TRBJ2-7; D might be TRBD1 (6 bases). Germline values: CDR1 SGDLS, CDR2 YYNGEE. This CDR3 contains 14 residues. With 0 bases removed from V and 4 bases from J, the gap between germline ends came to 11 bases. The CDR3 DNA reads TGTGCCAGCAGCGTAGGACAGGATTTTTACGAGCAGTACTTC. This sequence encodes CASSVGQDFYEQYF.

The rearrangement uses TRBV19 and TRBJ1-6; no clear D. The CDR3 spans 14 residues. Germline assignment: CDR1 LNHDA and CDR2 SQIVND (reference sequence). V was pared by 5 bases and J by 8 bases, with 13 bases between. CDR3: CASSFLGADSPLHF. As DNA, the CDR3 is TGTGCCAGTAGTTTTCTGGGTGCCGATTCACCCCTCCACTTT.

V usage is TRBV7-2 and J usage is TRBJ1-4; D is uncertain. This CDR3 has 12 amino acids. From germline, CDR1 is SGHTA and CDR2 FQGNSA. V was pared by 5 bases and J by 8 bases, with 9 bases between. CDR3: CASSLRREKLFF. CDR3 in DNA: TGTGCCAGCAGCCTTAGACGGGAAAAACTGTTTTTT.

This chain uses TRBV4-3 with TRBJ2-5; no clear D. CDR1 is LGHNA, CDR2 YSLEER, per germline. The length of the CDR3 is 15 residues. V lost 0 bases, J lost 2 bases, and 10 bases lay in between. This CDR3 is CASSQDLRRQETQYF. DNA for the CDR3: TGCGCCAGCAGCCAAGATCTGAGAAGGCAAGAGACCCAGTACTTC.

The chain employs TRBV6-5 and TRBJ2-3; the D gene is possibly TRBD2 (7 bases). The CDR3 sequence is 14 residues long. CDR1 and CDR2 from the germline V gene are MNHEY and SVGAGI. V gave up 6 bases and J gave up 1 base, with 11 bases separating them. The CDR3 is CASRQGGGTDTQYF. The CDR3 DNA is TGTGCCAGCAGACAGGGAGGGGGCACAGATACGCAGTATTTT.

CDR3 DNA sequence: TGTGCCAGCAGCTCCCCCCCGGGTACGCAGTATTTT. It translates to CASSSPPGTQYF. The chain carries TRBV5-6 and TRBJ2-3; no firm D call. V was pared by 3 bases and J by 8 bases, with 10 bases between. The CDR3 loop spans 12 amino acids. Germline V gene sequence: CDR1 SGHDT, CDR2 YYEEEE.

The V gene is TRBV7-2, the J gene TRBJ1-1, with a weak D call TRBD1 (5 bases). Germline lookup yields CDR1 SGHTA and CDR2 FQGNSA. This CDR3 contains 15 residues. Trimming stripped 5 bases from V and 0 bases from J, with 13 bases between. The DNA of the CDR3 is TGTGCCAGCAGCCTTGCGGGACTTATGAACACTGAAGCTTTCTTT. This codes for CASSLAGLMNTEAFF.

The rearrangement joins TRBV5-1 to TRBJ2-3; tentatively, D is TRBD1 or TRBD2 (5 bases each). The ends were cut back, 6 bases at V and 0 bases at J, with 14 bases in the middle. Germline CDR1 SGHRS, CDR2 YFSETQ. There are 15 residues in the CDR3. The CDR3 DNA reads TGCGCCAGCAATCGGGGCAGGGAGAGCACAGATACGCAGTATTTT. Residues: CASNRGRESTDTQYF.

V is TRBV25-1 and J is TRBJ2-5; 10 bases map to TRBD1. The V gene end was trimmed by 6 bases and the J gene end by 2 bases; junction bases not matched to a gene: 9. The germline gives CDR1 MGHDK, CDR2 SYGVNS. CDR3 length equals 16 residues. CDR3 protein: CASRDSPGQGQETQYF. CDR3 DNA sequence: TGTGCCAGCAGAGACTCTCCGGGACAGGGGCAAGAGACCCAGTACTTC. The full variable domain, completed using reference TRBV25-1 and TRBJ2-5, is EADIYQTPRYLVIGTGKKITLECSQTMGHDKMYWYQQDPGMELHLIHYSYGVNSTEKGDLSSESTVSRIRTEHFPLTLESARPSHTSQYLCASRDSPGQGQETQYFGPGTRLLVL.

V gene TRBV7-2 combines with J gene TRBJ1-5; unclear D gene. Trimming shortened V by 5 bases and J by 10 bases, and 18 bases separated the two germline ends. CDR1 SGHTA and CDR2 FQGNSA come from the germline V gene. The CDR3 contains 14 residues. CDR3 residues: CASSPEVLDKPQHF. The CDR3 DNA reads TGTGCCAGCAGCCCAGAGGTACTGGATAAACCCCAGCATTTT.

V usage is TRBV10-1 and J usage is TRBJ1-4; weak D call: TRBD1 (5 bases). Germline values: CDR1 WNHNN, CDR2 SYGVQD (reference sequence). The CDR3 extends over 12 amino acids. Trimming took off 3 bases at V and 7 bases at J, with 6 bases between the two ends. The CDR3 sequence is CASSDQGEKLFF. In DNA, the CDR3 is TGCGCCAGCAGTGACCAGGGTGAAAAACTGTTTTTT.